The rows below give T cell receptor beta chains drawn from one sample of a study of identical twins. TCRdb reanalysed the 5' RACE reads using MiXCR and keeps one entry per CDR3 protein. Of about 470,000 distinct CDR3 sequences in the sample, less than 25% are singletons; the top ten hold about 2.7%. These records were also assigned to another study, of T cells expressing NK-cell markers.

The sample was CD4+ T cells sorted from blood. The receptors derive from a woman in her late teens or twenties in good health. Each CDR3 is given without its conserved first and last residue.

>TRBV7-9
ASSSYREAF
>TRBV7-9
ASSVGNTDTQY
>TRBV7-6
ASSQNGFQSSYEQY
>TRBV20-1
SAPGPRGYT
>TRBV12-3/TRBV12-4
ASSLYYEQY
>TRBV20-1
SALGTSGGTQY
>TRBV9
ASSAHRDTYNEQF
>TRBV29-1
SVGGINQPQH
>TRBV20-1
SARDVFIAGGQETQY
>TRBV5-1
ASSRPDRGEQY
>TRBV20-1
SARGGGPNTGELF
>TRBV6-1
ASSPTRQGETQY
>TRBV4-1
ASSQGLAGVGIQY
>TRBV20-1
SAISGISYEQY
>TRBV5-1
ASSLGQANEQY
>TRBV7-2
ASSLWRSTGELF
>TRBV20-1
SAKNPGGNSYEQY
>TRBV6-5
ASSPSSSYNEQF
>TRBV6-2/TRBV6-3
ASSYSSGTRRGAQY
>TRBV5-1
ASSLVGYAVDGYT
>TRBV30
AWSEDRVETQY
>TRBV9
ASSVDRGYTEAF
>TRBV10-3
AISTTGELF
>TRBV7-3
ASSLGQTYQETQY
>TRBV12-3/TRBV12-4
ASSLDGPSYNEQF
>TRBV20-1
SARRDTSTDTQY